This T cell receptor beta chain comes out of a study of blood T cell repertoires in COVID-19 (dated by TCRdb to 2020 to 2021). With regard to the full study: Samples from collaborators originated in the United States, Italy and Spain and spanned both the acute and convalescent phases of COVID-19. The prospective study material was composed of cDNA or gDNA derived from T cells, B-cell-depleted T cells, or PBMCs. Subjects who had been exposed to COVID-19, were actively infected with it, or had recovered from it provided the deeply sampled blood TCRbeta repertoires that made up the dataset. The repertoires were released in a freely available public database meant as a resource for research on the immune response to SARS-CoV-2. Samples were obtained from the ongoing ImmuneRACE study (first 160 participants) and from 950 to 1,500 subjects provided by 6 global collaborators. A de-identified subject ID, COVID-19 status, age in years and sex were almost always included in the sample metadata. Where HLA class I and class II types were available, the types were taken from metadata supplied by the sample provider, not from assay-based typing.

The immunoSEQ Assay, a bias-controlled multiplex PCR, was used to amplify TCRbeta CDR3 regions from genomic DNA. In the source study's methods: The number of nucleated cells in each sample was estimated from the amplification of reference gene primers within the assay. To quantify the absolute abundance of each unique TCRbeta CDR3 rearrangement, sequence reads were collapsed and filtered. For each sample, productive Simpson clonality was calculated by taking the square root of Simpson's diversity index across productive rearrangements. TCRdb retrieved this table from immuneACCESS and kept in-frame rearrangements only. Not all clones are present; in checked studies, unresolved V genes account for under half, and no reason is known for the remainder. That table supplies the V and J calls and clone size; D and trimming were determined from the DNA. This sample has about 240,000 clones in its table, and 80% to 85% of those were observed once. In total, the top ten clones hold around 3.3% of the sample.

Collaborating institutions collected whole blood in K2EDTA tubes following their own protocols. Collaborator samples were shipped for TCRbeta analysis as frozen whole blood, isolated PBMCs, or DNA extracted from either sample type. With respect to this clone: Its antigen is still unknown. The input lacks base qualities; no much larger clone sits a single base away.

Study-wide conclusions, independent of this receptor: The quantity of clinical and demographic metadata differed by source and by participant and was supplied without curation.

V loses 1 base, J loses 4 bases, and the germline ends lie 13 bases apart. The germline V gene encodes CDR1 SGHRS and CDR2 YFSETQ. The CDR3, from cysteine to phenylalanine, totals 15 residues. CDR3 DNA only is kept here, 45 bases in frame from base 1. The sample consisted of peripheral blood. The receptor was derived from a woman between 18 and 29 years old with acute or convalescent COVID-19. The rearranged chain carries TRBV5-1 and TRBJ2-3; the D segment could be TRBD2, given 7 matching bases. The CDR3 protein: CASSLWGAGADTQYF. The DNA sequence is TGCGCCAGCAGCTTGTGGGGGGCGGGAGCAGATACGCAGTATTTT.